This T cell receptor beta chain emerged from a study of T cell responses to AZD1222 COVID-19 vaccine. The table came from immunoSEQ multiplex PCR; TCRdb's copy has only in-frame clones and leaves some out. The table records around 83,000 clones, 90% of them present only once. For this clone: What it binds is not known.

The V end lost 11 bases, the J end lost 0 bases, and 17 bases lay between the germline ends. Germline V gene lookup returns CDR1 MDHEN and CDR2 SYDVKM. The CDR3 runs 15 residues. Study-wide results and caveats: Just a handful of AZD1222 recipients tested seropositive at baseline.

The sample was peripheral blood, taken 28 days after the second AZD1222 dose. The chain couples TRBV28 to TRBJ2-4; D unclear. The TCR was taken from an adult who received the AZD1222 COVID-19 vaccine. The CDR3 DNA sequence: TGTGCCGCCTCTCTGGCAAGTCTAGCCAAAAACATTCAGTACTTC. Translation: CAASLASLAKNIQYF.